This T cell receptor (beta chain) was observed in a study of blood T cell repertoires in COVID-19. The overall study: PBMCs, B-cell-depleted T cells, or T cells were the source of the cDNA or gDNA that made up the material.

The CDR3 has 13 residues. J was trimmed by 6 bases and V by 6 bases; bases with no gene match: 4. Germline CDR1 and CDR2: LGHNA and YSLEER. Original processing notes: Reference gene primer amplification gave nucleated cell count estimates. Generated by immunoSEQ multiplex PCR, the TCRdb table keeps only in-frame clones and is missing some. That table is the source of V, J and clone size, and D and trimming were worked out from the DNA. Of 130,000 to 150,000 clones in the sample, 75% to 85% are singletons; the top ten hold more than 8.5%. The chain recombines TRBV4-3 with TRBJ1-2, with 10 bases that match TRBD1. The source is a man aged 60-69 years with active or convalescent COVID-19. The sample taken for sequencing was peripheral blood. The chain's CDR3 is CASRSDRGDGYTF. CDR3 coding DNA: TGCGCCAGCAGATCGGACAGGGGGGATGGCTACACCTTC.